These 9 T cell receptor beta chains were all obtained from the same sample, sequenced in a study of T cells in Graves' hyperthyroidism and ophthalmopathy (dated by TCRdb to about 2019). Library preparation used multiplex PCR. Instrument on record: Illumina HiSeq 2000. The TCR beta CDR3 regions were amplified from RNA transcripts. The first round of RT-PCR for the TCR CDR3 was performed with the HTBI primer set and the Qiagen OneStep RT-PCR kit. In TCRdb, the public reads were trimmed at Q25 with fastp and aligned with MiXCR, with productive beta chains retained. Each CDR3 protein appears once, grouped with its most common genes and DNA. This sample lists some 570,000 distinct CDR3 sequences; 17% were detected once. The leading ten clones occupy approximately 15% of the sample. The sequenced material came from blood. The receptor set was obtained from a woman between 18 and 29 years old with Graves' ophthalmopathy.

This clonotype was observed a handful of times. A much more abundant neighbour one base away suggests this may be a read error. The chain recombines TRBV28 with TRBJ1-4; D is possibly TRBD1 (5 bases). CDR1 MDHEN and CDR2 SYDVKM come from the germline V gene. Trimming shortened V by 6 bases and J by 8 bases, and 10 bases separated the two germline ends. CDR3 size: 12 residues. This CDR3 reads CASSQGYEKLFF. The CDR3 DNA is TGTGCCAGCAGCCAGGGTTACGAAAAACTGTTTTTT.

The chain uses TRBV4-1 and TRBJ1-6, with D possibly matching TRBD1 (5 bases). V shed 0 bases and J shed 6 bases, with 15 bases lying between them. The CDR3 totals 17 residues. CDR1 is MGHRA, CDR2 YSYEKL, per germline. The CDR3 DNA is TGCGCCAGCAGCCAAGAGGGTCCCAGGGAGGGTAATTCACCCCTCCACTTT. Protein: CASSQEGPREGNSPLHF.

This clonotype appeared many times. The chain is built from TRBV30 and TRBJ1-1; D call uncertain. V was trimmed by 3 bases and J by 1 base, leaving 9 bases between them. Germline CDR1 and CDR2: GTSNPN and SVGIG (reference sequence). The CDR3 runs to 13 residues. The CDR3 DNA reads TGTGCCTGGAGGCCCCCTTGGAACACTGAAGCTTTCTTT. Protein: CAWRPPWNTEAFF.

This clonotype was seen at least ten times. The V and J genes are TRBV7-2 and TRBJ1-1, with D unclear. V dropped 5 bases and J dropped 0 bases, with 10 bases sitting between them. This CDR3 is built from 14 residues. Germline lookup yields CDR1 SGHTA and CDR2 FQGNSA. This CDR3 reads CASSHGNMNTEAFF. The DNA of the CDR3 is TGTGCCAGCAGCCATGGGAACATGAACACTGAAGCTTTCTTT.

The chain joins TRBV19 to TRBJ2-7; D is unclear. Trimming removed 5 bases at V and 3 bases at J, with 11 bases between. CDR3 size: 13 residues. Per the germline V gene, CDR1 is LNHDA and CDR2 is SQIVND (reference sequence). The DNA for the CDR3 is TGTGCCAGTAGTGCCTTTCGAGGCTACGAGCAGTACTTC. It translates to CASSAFRGYEQYF.

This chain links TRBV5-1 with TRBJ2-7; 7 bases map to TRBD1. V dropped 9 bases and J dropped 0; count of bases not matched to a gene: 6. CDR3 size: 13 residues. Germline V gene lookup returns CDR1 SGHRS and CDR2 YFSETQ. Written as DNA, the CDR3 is TGCGCCACCCCGGGACAGACCTCCTACGAGCAGTACTTC. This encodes CATPGQTSYEQYF.

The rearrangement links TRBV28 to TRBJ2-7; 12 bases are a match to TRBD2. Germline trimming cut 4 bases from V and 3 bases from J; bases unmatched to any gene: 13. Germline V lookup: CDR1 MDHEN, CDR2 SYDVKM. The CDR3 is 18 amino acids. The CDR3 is CASSSPGKTSGSIYEQYF. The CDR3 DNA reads TGTGCCAGCAGTTCTCCGGGGAAGACTAGCGGGAGCATCTACGAGCAGTACTTC.

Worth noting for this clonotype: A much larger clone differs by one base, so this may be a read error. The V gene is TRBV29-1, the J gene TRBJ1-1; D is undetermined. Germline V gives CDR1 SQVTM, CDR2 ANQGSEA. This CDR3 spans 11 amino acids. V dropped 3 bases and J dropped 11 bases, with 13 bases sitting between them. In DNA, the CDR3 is TGCAGCGTTGACAAGGCGGTCGGCGCTTTCTTT. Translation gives CSVDKAVGAFF.

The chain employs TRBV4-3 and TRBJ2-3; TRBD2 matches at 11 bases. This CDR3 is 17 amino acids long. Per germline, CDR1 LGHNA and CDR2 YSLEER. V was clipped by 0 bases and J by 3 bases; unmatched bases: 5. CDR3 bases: TGCGCCAGCAGCCAAGAGACCGGGACTAGCGGAACAGATACGCAGTATTTT. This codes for CASSQETGTSGTDTQYF.